This T cell receptor beta chain was profiled in a study of Ad26.COV2.S vaccination and SARS-CoV-2 variants. Study details: Enrolled in COV1001, the donor was in the Ad26.COV2.S trial arm, which received the vaccine. Once, or twice with 56 days between doses, Ad26.COV2.S was given intramuscularly. Study observations and caveats: Spike-specific responses of CD8+ and CD4+ T cells were reported to display substantial breadth after vaccination.

Regarding treatment: approximately 18 received Ad26.COV2.S at low or high dose, single or two shots; roughly five received placebo; per-sample allocation not given. On day 63 after the first injection, vaccine and placebo recipients gave samples. The CDR3 is made up of 14 amino acids. V lost 5 bases to trimming and J lost 8 bases, with 18 bases between them. Germline V gives CDR1 SEHNR, CDR2 FQNEAQ (reference sequence). With regard to this clone: The antigen is not known.

Only in-frame clones appear in the TCRdb table, and some are missing; sequencing was by immunoSEQ multiplex PCR. This table holds some 300,000 clones, more than 70% found once. The TCR was taken from a person between 18 and 60 years old who received the Ad26.COV2.S COVID-19 vaccine or a placebo. This sample comprised peripheral blood, obtained in a trial of Ad26.COV2.S vaccine versus placebo. V and J are TRBV7-9 and TRBJ1-2; unclear D gene. Here the CDR3 DNA reads TGTGCCAGCAGCCCCCGGCAGGCCTCTGGGGGCTACACCTTC. As protein: CASSPRQASGGYTF.